This TCR beta chain originates from a study of blood T cell repertoires in COVID-19. Germline V CDR1 and CDR2: LNHDA, SQIVND (reference sequence). The CDR3 contains 14 residues. With 4 bases clipped from V and 3 bases from J, the junction kept 5 bases outside the gene matches. This table comes from immunoSEQ multiplex PCR, and its TCRdb copy is limited to in-frame clones, with some not included. The data show approximately 94,000 clones, around 90% seen once. The sample taken for sequencing was peripheral blood. The TCR was taken from a human donor in a cohort sampled during active COVID-19. V usage is TRBV19 and J usage is TRBJ2-7, with 8 nucleotides matching TRBD1. The CDR3 spells CASSRGQGGYEQYF. The CDR3 DNA follows: TGTGCCAGTAGTAGAGGACAGGGAGGCTACGAGCAGTACTTC.